One sample yielded the 32 T cell receptor beta chains listed below, sequenced in a study of vaccination effects on CD4 cells after COVID-19. Which antigens these TCRs recognize remains unknown. Profiled with immunoSEQ multiplex PCR; TCRdb holds only in-frame clones, not every one. The repertoire holds 25,000 to 30,000 clones, with 73% as singletons. Expansion with viral peptide pools was applied to antigen-specific CD4+ T cells by the ViraFEST assay prior to sequencing. Upon completion of more than 9 days in culture, CD4+ T cells were isolated. Each vaccine recipient was nucleocapsid antibody negative and had no prior SARS-CoV-2 infection. Sequenced here: CD4+ T cells from PBMCs cultured with HCoV-NL63 spike peptides, sampled before COVID-19 vaccination. These receptors all come from a human donor who received a COVID-19 vaccine.

This sequence joins TRBV5-4 and TRBJ1-2, with a tentative D call TRBD1 (5 bases). The CDR3 is made up of 14 amino acids. V lost 6 bases and J lost 4, with 16 bases in between. Germline values: CDR1 SGHNT, CDR2 YYREEE (reference sequence). The CDR3 loop is CASNRDGRFYGYTF. The CDR3 DNA sequence: TGTGCCAGCAACCGGGACGGGAGATTCTATGGCTACACCTTC.

This clone has a single count. V is TRBV9 and J is TRBJ2-1, with TRBD2 matching over 14 bases. The CDR3 extends over 16 amino acids. The V segment lost 0 bases and the J segment 8 bases; nucleotides outside the gene matches: 4. CDR1 SGDLS and CDR2 YYNGEE come from the germline V gene. The CDR3 loop is CASSVATSGGAHEQFF. The CDR3 DNA reads TGTGCCAGCAGCGTAGCGACTAGCGGGGGGGCCCATGAGCAGTTCTTC.

This clone was recorded a few times. V gene TRBV4-1 combines with J gene TRBJ1-2; no reliable D call. Trimming shortened V by 0 bases and J by 8 bases, and 13 bases separated the two germline ends. The CDR3 runs 14 residues. The germline gives CDR1 MGHRA, CDR2 YSYEKL. Here the CDR3 DNA reads TGCGCCAGCAGCCAAGATCGGGTGGTCGGGGGCTACACCTTC. Its protein is CASSQDRVVGGYTF.

This rearrangement joins TRBV19 to TRBJ2-1; 7 bases are a match to TRBD2. J lost 9 bases, V lost 5 bases, and 7 bases had no gene match. Germline CDR1 reads LNHDA; CDR2 reads SQIVND (reference sequence). CDR3 length: 13 residues. CDR3 sequence reads: CASSARLASEQFF. In nucleotides, the CDR3 is TGTGCCAGTAGTGCACGACTAGCTTCTGAGCAGTTCTTC.

The chain uses TRBV18 and TRBJ1-1; D unclear. The CDR3 runs to 12 residues. Germline V gene lookup returns CDR1 KGHSH and CDR2 LQKENI. The V gene lost 6 bases and the J gene lost 1 base, with 6 bases spanning the gap. The CDR3 sequence: CASSRTNTEAFF. The CDR3 DNA follows: TGTGCCAGCTCGCGGACGAACACTGAAGCTTTCTTT.

J is TRBJ1-3 and V is TRBV11-2; D gene unclear. Germline CDR1 reads SGHAT; CDR2 reads FQNNGV. Trimming stripped 5 bases from V and 0 bases from J, with 8 bases between. The CDR3 runs to 14 residues. As DNA, the CDR3 is TGTGCCAGCAGCCGCGGAAGCTCTGGAAACACCATATATTTT. It yields the protein CASSRGSSGNTIYF. Supplemented by reference TRBV11-2 and TRBJ1-3, the full variable domain reads EAGVAQSPRYKIIEKRQSVAFWCNPISGHATLYWYQQILGQGPKLLIQFQNNGVVDDSQLPKDRFSAERLKGVDSTLKIQPAKLEDSAVYLCASSRGSSGNTIYFGEGSWLTVV.

The CDR3 protein is CASSLEVRDKKLFF. CDR3 DNA sequence: TGCGCCAGCAGCTTGGAGGTCAGGGACAAAAAACTGTTTTTT. The chain carries TRBV5-1 and TRBJ1-4; D possibly corresponds to TRBD1 (6 bases). CDR3 length: 14 amino acids. The germline V gene has CDR1 SGHRS and CDR2 YFSETQ. Between the trimmed V and J ends, which lost 0 bases and 9 bases, there was a span of 12 bases.

This clone was found a few times. V is TRBV6-5 and J is TRBJ1-1; 7 bases map to TRBD1. V shed 8 bases and J 1 base; nucleotides not matched to a gene: 4. The CDR3 sequence is 13 residues long. Germline-derived CDR1 and CDR2 are MNHEY and SVGAGI. The CDR3: CASQGGPNTEAFF. The CDR3 bases are TGTGCCAGCCAGGGGGGCCCGAACACTGAAGCTTTCTTT.

The chain carries TRBV27 and TRBJ2-1; D uncertain. This CDR3 spans 14 amino acids. Trimming stripped 5 bases from V and 7 bases from J, with 15 bases between. CDR1 MNHEY and CDR2 SMNVEV come from the germline V gene (reference sequence). The CDR3 region has the DNA TGTGCCAGCAGTCACCCCTCCTCGCGGAATGAGCAGTTCTTC. It yields the protein CASSHPSSRNEQFF.

The rearrangement joins TRBV5-1 to TRBJ1-1; D is unresolved. Trimming shortened V by 0 bases and J by 2 bases, and 8 bases separated the two germline ends. The CDR3 spans 14 residues. Per the germline V gene, CDR1 is SGHRS and CDR2 is YFSETQ. The CDR3 DNA reads TGCGCCAGCAGCTTGGACGGTTTTAACACTGAAGCTTTCTTT. Protein: CASSLDGFNTEAFF.

The rearrangement uses TRBV7-9 and TRBJ2-3, with TRBD1 matching over 8 bases. This CDR3 spans 16 amino acids. V trimming: 1 base; J trimming: 0 bases; junction bases outside the gene matches: 3. Germline-derived CDR1 and CDR2 are SEHNR and FQNEAQ (reference sequence). The CDR3 region has the DNA TGTGCCAGCAGCTTAGATCAGGGGGCGAGCACAGATACGCAGTATTTT. This translates into CASSLDQGASTDTQYF.

The chain couples TRBV28 to TRBJ1-4; D possibly corresponds to TRBD1 (5 bases). Trimming left V 4 bases short and J 4 bases short, with 13 bases between. The CDR3 totals 15 residues. Germline values: CDR1 MDHEN, CDR2 SYDVKM. In DNA form, the CDR3 reads TGTGCCAGCAGTTCTCCCTGGGGCAGTAATGAAAAACTGTTTTTT. This translates into CASSSPWGSNEKLFF.

This rearrangement joins TRBV18 to TRBJ2-3, with 7 bases matching TRBD2. The V gene's germline CDR1 is KGHSH and CDR2 LQKENI. The CDR3 has 15 residues. V gave up 6 bases and J gave up 1 base; unmatched junction bases: 7. In DNA form, the CDR3 reads TGTGCCAGCTCGCCTACTAGCGTGCGCACAGATACGCAGTATTTT. Its protein product is CASSPTSVRTDTQYF.

The table lists this clone with a count of one. This chain links TRBV14 with TRBJ2-6; possible D gene TRBD2, 5 bases. Trimming removed 6 bases at V and 4 bases at J, with 7 bases between. The CDR3 spans 13 residues. CDR1 is SGHDN and CDR2 is FVKESK in the germline V gene. CDR3 amino acids: CASRDSGANVLTF. The DNA for the CDR3 is TGTGCCAGCAGGGACTCGGGGGCCAACGTCCTGACTTTC.

The chain uses TRBV4-2 and TRBJ2-5; 8 bases align to TRBD2. In germline, CDR1 is LGHNA, CDR2 YNFKEQ. After removal of 1 base from V and 4 bases from J, the junction contained 11 bases not matched to a gene. There are 17 residues in the CDR3. Written as DNA, the CDR3 is TGTGCCAGCAGCCAAGGGGCGTGGGAGCGGGAGTCAGAGACCCAGTACTTC. This sequence encodes CASSQGAWERESETQYF.

The chain uses TRBV2 and TRBJ1-1; no clear D. The CDR3 spans 11 residues. Germline assignment: CDR1 SNHLY and CDR2 FYNNEI. The V and J ends lost 7 bases and 1 base respectively, with 4 bases between them. CDR3: CASTKNTEAFF. CDR3 DNA: TGTGCCAGCACCAAGAACACTGAAGCTTTCTTT.

The chain couples TRBV20-1 to TRBJ2-3; D not certain. This CDR3 has 11 amino acids. The germline V gene encodes CDR1 DFQATT and CDR2 SNEGSKA (reference sequence). The V gene lost 3 bases and the J gene lost 6 bases, with 7 bases spanning the gap. Here the CDR3 DNA reads TGCAGTGCTAGGATGATTGATACGCAGTATTTT. Amino acid sequence: CSARMIDTQYF.

This clone occurred a few times. CDR3 sequence: CASSDRGPNTEAFF. CDR3 DNA: TGTGCCAGCAGTGACAGGGGCCCGAACACTGAAGCTTTCTTT. This chain joins TRBV6-1 and TRBJ1-1; D may be TRBD1 (6 bases). This CDR3 contains 14 residues. Germline V gene lookup returns CDR1 MNHNS and CDR2 SASEGT. V was pared by 3 bases and J by 1 base, with 9 bases between.

The V and J genes are TRBV7-2 and TRBJ2-6; 7 nucleotides line up with TRBD1. There are 17 residues in the CDR3. Germline V gene data show CDR1 as SGHTA and CDR2 as FQGNSA. Losses at the gene ends were 3 bases for V and 0 bases for J; bases not matched to a gene: 5. The CDR3 here is CASSFGTVFSGANVLTF. As DNA, the CDR3 is TGTGCCAGCAGCTTTGGGACAGTATTCTCTGGGGCCAACGTCCTGACTTTC.

The chain links TRBV9 to TRBJ1-2; D gene ambiguous. CDR3 size: 16 residues. V was trimmed by 0 bases and J by 2 bases, leaving 14 bases between them. Germline-derived CDR1 and CDR2 are SGDLS and YYNGEE. CDR3 region: CASSVGADFENYGYTF. DNA of the CDR3: TGTGCCAGCAGCGTAGGTGCTGATTTCGAAAACTATGGCTACACCTTC.

V gene TRBV21-1 combines with J gene TRBJ1-6. TRBV21-1 is classified as a pseudogene. CDR3 length equals 15 residues. For the CDR3, the DNA is TGTGCCAGCAGCAAAACGGGACTCCGCAATTCACCCCTCCACTTT. The encoded protein is CASSKTGLRNSPLHF.

The chain recombines TRBV5-1 with TRBJ1-2, with 7 bases fitting TRBD1. The length of the CDR3 is 14 residues. From germline, CDR1 is SGHRS and CDR2 YFSETQ. V was pared by 4 bases and J by 6 bases, with 9 bases of the junction left unmatched. The CDR3 bases are TGCGCCAGCAGCCCGGGACCAGGGGGGAATGGCTACACCTTC. Residues: CASSPGPGGNGYTF.

CDR3: CASRTLAGGPGEQYF. The DNA for the CDR3 is TGTGCCAGCAGGACACTAGCGGGAGGGCCCGGCGAGCAGTACTTC. The gene calls are TRBV28 and TRBJ2-7, with TRBD2 matching 13 bases. The CDR3 has 15 residues. Germline-derived CDR1 and CDR2 are MDHEN and SYDVKM. With 6 bases clipped from V and 6 bases from J, the junction kept 8 bases outside the gene matches.

The V call is TRBV6-5, the J call TRBJ2-3; D perhaps matches TRBD2 (6 bases). The CDR3 has 14 amino acids. Germline V gives CDR1 MNHEY, CDR2 SVGAGI. V was clipped by 6 bases and J by 0 bases, with 10 bases between them. The CDR3 sequence: CASRGGPSTDTQYF. DNA of the CDR3: TGTGCCAGCAGGGGAGGTCCTAGCACAGATACGCAGTATTTT.

In its sample, this clone was seen a few times. The V and J genes are TRBV19 and TRBJ1-6; 9 positions match TRBD1. The CDR3 is 14 amino acids. Germline trimming cut 4 bases from V and 6 bases from J; bases unmatched to any gene: 1. Germline V gene lookup returns CDR1 LNHDA and CDR2 SQIVND (reference sequence). CDR3 sequence (DNA): TGTGCCAGTAGTACGGACAGGGGTAATTCACCCCTCCACTTT. Residues: CASSTDRGNSPLHF.

This clone came up once. Other nucleotide sequences from this sample produce the same CDR3. This chain joins TRBV15 and TRBJ1-5; the D is unclear. The germline gives CDR1 LNHNV, CDR2 YYDKDF (reference sequence). The V end lost 0 bases, the J end lost 3 bases, and 0 bases lay between the germline ends. The CDR3 runs 12 residues. The CDR3 DNA follows: TGTGCCACCAGCAGAGACAATCAGCCCCAGCATTTT. Its protein is CATSRDNQPQHF.

J is TRBJ2-3 and V is TRBV5-4; perhaps D is TRBD1 or TRBD2 (5 bases each). Per germline, CDR1 SGHNT and CDR2 YYREEE (reference sequence). Trimming took off 3 bases at V and 0 bases at J, with 23 bases between the two ends. This CDR3 spans 19 amino acids. CDR3 sequence: CASSWTLGTGGSSTDTQYF. In nucleotides, the CDR3 is TGTGCCAGCAGCTGGACATTGGGAACAGGAGGCAGTAGCACAGATACGCAGTATTTT.

The gene calls are TRBV3-1 (or the pseudogene TRBV3-2) and TRBJ2-2, with D perhaps assigned TRBD1 or TRBD2 (6 bases each). Looked up from germline, CDR1 is LGHDT and CDR2 is YNNKEL (reference sequence). There are 16 residues in the CDR3. V shed 1 base and J shed 4 bases, with 13 bases lying between them. Here the CDR3 DNA reads TGTGCCAGCAGCCAAGTGTTAGGGGGGTCCACCGGGGAGCTGTTTTTT. It yields the protein CASSQVLGGSTGELFF.

The V gene is TRBV27, the J gene TRBJ1-1; D gene unclear. Germline lookup yields CDR1 MNHEY and CDR2 SMNVEV (reference sequence). This CDR3 is 15 amino acids long. V was clipped by 4 bases and J by 3 bases, with 15 bases between them. The CDR3 sequence is CASSSRSGWDTEAFF. The CDR3 DNA sequence: TGTGCCAGCAGTTCCAGATCCGGGTGGGACACTGAAGCTTTCTTT.

The gene calls are TRBV5-3 and TRBJ1-2; weak D call: TRBD1 (5 bases). TRBV5-3 belongs to the ORF category, with a function that is uncertain. The CDR3 consists of 16 residues. Trimming stripped 3 bases from V and 2 bases from J, with 17 bases between. This CDR3 reads CARSYDSLAMNYGYTF. The CDR3 nucleotides are TGTGCCAGAAGCTACGACAGCCTAGCGATGAACTATGGCTACACCTTC.

This CDR3 is CASSQGTDYGYTF. CDR3 bases: TGCGCCAGCAGCCAAGGGACTGACTATGGCTACACCTTC. The gene calls are TRBV4-3 and TRBJ1-2; D not resolved. The V end was cut by 1 base, the J end by 3 bases, with 6 bases between. The CDR3 sequence is 13 residues long. Germline loops: CDR1 LGHNA, CDR2 YSLEER.

The genes are TRBV3-1 (or the pseudogene TRBV3-2) and TRBJ1-1; the match to TRBD1 covers 8 bases. Germline V gene sequence: CDR1 LGHDT, CDR2 YNNKEL (reference sequence). The CDR3 consists of 13 residues. V gave up 1 base and J gave up 5 bases; unmatched junction bases: 0. DNA of the CDR3: TGTGCCAGCAGCCAAGGACAGGGGACTGAAGCTTTCTTT. Translation: CASSQGQGTEAFF.